The 22 T cell receptor beta chains in this list originate from one sample, sequenced in a study of neurological immune-mediated disorders. TCRdb redid the calling of the 5' RACE reads with MiXCR, one entry per CDR3 protein. Found here are approximately 70,000 distinct CDR3 sequences, roughly 4.9% of them singletons; the top ten hold 2% to 2.5%. The sequenced material came from PBMCs. These receptors were taken from a woman aged 70-85 years with multiple sclerosis.

There are many counts of this clonotype. This rearrangement joins TRBV19 to TRBJ2-1, with 10 positions matching TRBD2. Germline values: CDR1 LNHDA, CDR2 SQIVND (reference sequence). With V trimmed by 7 bases and J by 9 bases, 12 bases remained unmatched. The CDR3 loop spans 15 amino acids. The CDR3 DNA reads TGTGCCAGTAAGGTAGCGGGAGGATTGAGCCGTGAGCAGTTCTTC. Translating gives CASKVAGGLSREQFF. The full variable domain, completed using reference TRBV19 and TRBJ2-1, is DGGITQSPKYLFRKEGQNVTLSCEQNLNHDAMYWYRQDPGQGLRLIYYSQIVNDFQKGDIAEGYSVSREKKESFPLTVTSAQKNPTAFYLCASKVAGGLSREQFFGPGTRLTVL.

This clonotype has a count of ten or more. V and J are TRBV5-1 and TRBJ2-7; D may correspond to TRBD1 or TRBD2 (11 bases each). The CDR3 is 21 amino acids. With 4 bases removed from V and 2 bases from J, the gap between germline ends came to 34 bases. The germline V gene has CDR1 SGHRS and CDR2 YFSETQ. CDR3 DNA: TGCGCCAGCAGCCCTCGGGACAGGGGGATCCGGCTAGCGGGAGGAACCTACGAGCAGTACTTC. Translation: CASSPRDRGIRLAGGTYEQYF.

Many counts were recorded for this clonotype. This rearrangement joins TRBV5-1 to TRBJ1-5; no firm D call. Trimming removed 0 bases at V and 1 base at J, with 8 bases between. CDR1 is SGHRS and CDR2 is YFSETQ in the germline V gene. CDR3 length: 15 residues. The CDR3 nucleotides are TGCGCCAGCAGCTTGGAAGGAACGAGCAATCAGCCCCAGCATTTT. Encoded protein: CASSLEGTSNQPQHF.

This clonotype was seen at least ten times. This chain links TRBV5-1 with TRBJ1-3, with TRBD1 matching over 9 bases. Trimming cost V 4 bases and J 0 bases; bases outside gene matches: 14. Germline values: CDR1 SGHRS, CDR2 YFSETQ. The CDR3 spans 19 residues. The CDR3 loop reads CASSADRGSPLISGNTIYF. In DNA form, the CDR3 reads TGCGCCAGCAGCGCGGACAGGGGTTCTCCCCTAATCTCTGGAAACACCATATATTTT.

This clonotype occurred many times. This chain links TRBV4-3 with TRBJ2-1; D gene unclear. Trimming stripped 3 bases from V and 4 bases from J, with 13 bases between. Germline V gives CDR1 LGHNA, CDR2 YSLEER. The CDR3 covers 15 residues. The CDR3 loop reads CASSQMRLTYNEQFF. For the CDR3, the DNA is TGCGCCAGCAGCCAGATGAGGTTGACGTACAATGAGCAGTTCTTC.

The genes are TRBV7-9 and TRBJ2-7, with D possibly TRBD1 on 5 matching bases. CDR3 size: 12 residues. The V end lost 11 bases, the J end lost 2 bases, and 13 bases lay between the germline ends. Germline CDR1 and CDR2: SEHNR and FQNEAQ (reference sequence). CDR3 sequence: CAGATDPYEQYF. In DNA form, the CDR3 reads TGTGCCGGGGCTACTGATCCCTACGAGCAGTACTTC.

This clonotype occurred many times. The J gene is TRBJ2-2, the V gene TRBV4-2; possible D gene TRBD1, 6 bases. Trimming removed 0 bases from V and 2 bases from J, with 10 bases in between. CDR3 length equals 16 residues. Germline V gene data show CDR1 as LGHNA and CDR2 as YNFKEQ. The CDR3 loop is CASSQEGTTNTGELFF. In DNA, the CDR3 is TGTGCCAGCAGCCAAGAGGGGACAACCAACACCGGGGAGCTGTTTTTT.

This clonotype was recorded many times. The V gene is TRBV5-6, the J gene TRBJ2-7; possible D gene TRBD1, 6 bases. Trimming removed 5 bases from V and 3 bases from J, with 15 bases in between. This CDR3 has 14 amino acids. Germline values: CDR1 SGHDT, CDR2 YYEEEE. CDR3 nucleotide sequence: TGTGCCAGCAGTTACGACAGGTCAGACTACGAGCAGTACTTC. Translated, it gives CASSYDRSDYEQYF.

Ten or more counts support this clonotype. V usage is TRBV4-2 and J usage is TRBJ2-7; possibly TRBD1 for D (6 bases). The germline V gene has CDR1 LGHNA and CDR2 YNFKEQ. The V and J ends lost 4 bases and 1 base respectively, with 20 bases between them. The CDR3 extends over 17 amino acids. The CDR3 DNA reads TGTGCCAGCAGCCCCAGCGTTGTGGGGGCCCTATCCTACGAGCAGTACTTC. Encoded protein: CASSPSVVGALSYEQYF.

There are many counts of this clonotype. This sequence joins TRBV7-2 and TRBJ2-2; 9 positions agree with TRBD1. V was pared by 5 bases and J by 4 bases, with 5 bases of the junction left unmatched. The germline CDR1 and CDR2 sequences are SGHTA and FQGNSA. The CDR3 loop spans 15 amino acids. The CDR3 here is CASSEDRGGTGELFF. The CDR3 DNA reads as TGTGCCAGCAGCGAAGACAGGGGGGGCACCGGGGAGCTGTTTTTT.

This clonotype came up many times. This chain links TRBV15 with TRBJ2-2; 8 positions match TRBD1. This CDR3 has 17 amino acids. Unmatched junction bases numbered 6, after V lost 3 bases and J lost 0 bases. Germline loops: CDR1 LNHNV, CDR2 YYDKDF (reference sequence). CDR3 region: CATSRRTGGSNTGELFF. In DNA form, the CDR3 reads TGTGCCACCAGCAGGAGAACAGGGGGGTCGAACACCGGGGAGCTGTTTTTT.

This clonotype showed up many times. The rearrangement links TRBV4-1 to TRBJ2-2; TRBD2 aligns across 10 bases. The trim removed 1 base at V and 3 bases at J, leaving 5 bases unmatched. Germline CDR1 MGHRA, CDR2 YSYEKL. The CDR3 is made up of 17 amino acids. DNA of the CDR3: TGCGCCAGCAGCCAAGTCTCTAGCGGGAGCTACACCGGGGAGCTGTTTTTT. This codes for CASSQVSSGSYTGELFF.

The chain uses TRBV5-1 and TRBJ1-1; TRBD1 might be the D (6 bases). Trimming took off 2 bases at V and 1 base at J, with 15 bases between the two ends. The CDR3 runs to 16 residues. The germline CDR1 and CDR2 sequences are SGHRS and YFSETQ. CDR3: CASSFEGTRTNTEAFF. CDR3 nucleotide sequence: TGCGCCAGCAGCTTCGAAGGGACAAGGACGAACACTGAAGCTTTCTTT.

Many counts were recorded for this clonotype. The chain employs TRBV25-1 and TRBJ1-2; D might be TRBD1 (5 bases). V lost 2 bases, J lost 4 bases, and 11 bases lay in between. This CDR3 is 14 amino acids long. Germline V CDR1 and CDR2: MGHDK, SYGVNS. The CDR3 DNA reads TGTGCCAGCAGTGAAATCTCGGGGGGCTATGGCTACACCTTC. Its protein is CASSEISGGYGYTF.

This clonotype was found many times. The rearrangement uses TRBV6-5 and TRBJ2-7; the D is unclear. The germline V and J ends were trimmed by 0 bases and 6 bases, with 12 bases remaining between them. Germline values: CDR1 MNHEY, CDR2 SVGAGI. This CDR3 contains 14 residues. CDR3 DNA: TGTGCCAGCAGTTACTCGCGCATATCTCTCGAGCAGTACTTC. Translated: CASSYSRISLEQYF.

At least ten counts were recorded for this clonotype. The chain links TRBV14 to TRBJ2-2; D ambiguous. V was pared by 0 bases and J by 0 bases, with 5 bases between. The CDR3 spans 15 residues. CDR1 and CDR2 (germline): SGHDN, FVKESK. The CDR3 loop is CASSQEISNTGELFF. For the CDR3, the DNA is TGTGCCAGCAGCCAAGAAATCTCGAACACCGGGGAGCTGTTTTTT.

The rearrangement uses TRBV7-2 and TRBJ2-3, with 12 positions matching TRBD2. Germline assignment: CDR1 SGHTA and CDR2 FQGNSA. The CDR3 totals 16 residues. The J segment lost 4 bases and the V segment lost 6 bases, leaving 8 bases of the junction unmatched. The CDR3 DNA reads as TGTGCCAGCAGAACTCCTAGCGGGAGGGCGGCAGATACGCAGTATTTT. This sequence encodes CASRTPSGRAADTQYF.

This clonotype occurred a few times. J is TRBJ1-2 and V is TRBV7-9, with TRBD1 as a possible D gene (5 bases). Trimming removed 1 base from V and 2 bases from J, with 11 bases in between. Germline V lookup: CDR1 SEHNR, CDR2 FQNEAQ (reference sequence). This CDR3 region has 15 residues. The CDR3 sequence: CASSLGQGGNYGYTF. For the CDR3, the DNA is TGTGCCAGCAGCTTAGGGCAGGGAGGAAACTATGGCTACACCTTC.

At least ten counts were recorded for this clonotype. The chain joins TRBV4-1 to TRBJ2-5; 12 bases fit TRBD2. J was trimmed by 5 bases and V by 0 bases; bases with no gene match: 7. This CDR3 contains 17 residues. CDR1 is MGHRA, CDR2 YSYEKL, per germline. The CDR3 spells CASSQDRLAGGVETQYF. DNA of the CDR3: TGCGCCAGCAGCCAAGACCGGCTAGCGGGAGGGGTGGAGACCCAGTACTTC.

This clonotype was recorded a few times. In DNA form, the CDR3 reads TGTGCCAGCAGTTACACTTCCCTTGGGGGAAGTAGCACAGATACGCAGTATTTT. It codes for CASSYTSLGGSSTDTQYF. J is TRBJ2-3 and V is TRBV6-2 or TRBV6-3, with D perhaps assigned TRBD1 or TRBD2 (5 bases each). Trimming cost V 2 bases and J 0 bases, with 18 bases left between them. From germline, CDR1 is MNHEY and CDR2 SVGEGT. This CDR3 is 18 amino acids long.

This clonotype appeared many times. CDR3 region: CASSSSGGEVTDTQYF. In DNA form, the CDR3 reads TGTGCCAGCAGTTCCTCTGGGGGGGAGGTAACAGATACGCAGTATTTT. This chain links TRBV12-3 or TRBV12-4 with TRBJ2-3; 7 bases match TRBD2. The CDR3 has 16 residues. V was pared by 4 bases and J by 3 bases, with 10 bases of the junction left unmatched.

This clonotype was found many times. The gene calls are TRBV4-3 and TRBJ1-2; D not resolved. Trimming took 7 bases from V and 7 from J, leaving 4 bases between them. This CDR3 comprises 9 residues. Per germline, CDR1 LGHNA and CDR2 YSLEER. The CDR3 nucleotides are TGCGCCAGCAAACGTGGCTACACCTTC. The encoded protein is CASKRGYTF.